Following are 20 T cell receptor beta chains from one sample sequenced in a study of blood T cell repertoires in COVID-19. Libraries were prepared by immunoSEQ multiplex PCR; TCRdb keeps only in-frame clonotypes and omits some of them. The sample holds under 400,000 clones, 88% seen once. Input material: PBMCs or T cells enriched from blood (not recorded which). These receptors all come from a woman between 25 and 40 years old who had been exposed to COVID-19.

The chain combines TRBV5-8 with TRBJ2-3; TRBD2 aligns across 8 bases. The CDR3 totals 18 residues. CDR1 is SGHTS and CDR2 is YDEGEE in the germline V gene. The ends lost 0 bases at V and 0 bases at J; junction bases unmatched: 9. The CDR3 loop is CASSLGSGSGTSTDTQYF. The CDR3 DNA follows: TGTGCCAGCAGCTTGGGCAGCGGGAGCGGGACTAGCACAGATACGCAGTATTTT.

In regard to this clone: The same CDR3 also results from other DNA sequences found in this sample. The rearrangement uses TRBV19 and TRBJ1-5, with a tentative D call TRBD1 (5 bases). The CDR3 totals 14 residues. Trimming removed 5 bases from V and 4 bases from J, with 12 bases in between. Per the germline V gene, CDR1 is LNHDA and CDR2 is SQIVND (reference sequence). The CDR3 DNA reads TGTGCCAGTAGTCCCGGGACTGCGAATCAGCCCCAGCATTTT. As protein: CASSPGTANQPQHF.

The V gene is TRBV5-5, the J gene TRBJ1-4, with D hard to call. This CDR3 comprises 18 residues. Germline V gene data show CDR1 as SGHKS and CDR2 as YYEKEE (reference sequence). V was clipped by 4 bases and J by 3 bases, with 22 bases between them. CDR3 in amino acids: CASSPESTLHFANEKLFF. The CDR3 bases are TGTGCCAGCAGCCCGGAGTCTACGTTACACTTTGCTAATGAAAAACTGTTTTTT.

V usage is TRBV7-6 and J usage is TRBJ2-1, with D unclear. This CDR3 has 14 residues. The germline V gene has CDR1 SGHVS and CDR2 FNYEAQ. Trimming cost V 0 bases and J 3 bases, with 6 bases left between them. The CDR3 DNA reads TGTGCCAGCAGCTTAGCGGAGTACTACAATGAGCAGTTCTTC. Protein product: CASSLAEYYNEQFF.

The sample holds one count of this clone. The chain couples TRBV28 to TRBJ2-7; 10 nucleotides agree with TRBD2. Looked up from germline, CDR1 is MDHEN and CDR2 is SYDVKM. The J segment lost 4 bases and the V segment lost 7 bases, leaving 10 bases of the junction unmatched. This CDR3 spans 15 amino acids. The CDR3 protein is CASIQAGGHEYEQYF. CDR3 sequence (DNA): TGTGCCAGCATTCAAGCGGGGGGGCACGAATACGAGCAGTACTTC.

J is TRBJ1-6 and V is TRBV12-3 or TRBV12-4; D is possibly TRBD1 (6 bases). The CDR3 extends over 12 amino acids. V lost 9 bases to trimming and J lost 5 bases, with 8 bases between them. CDR3 protein: CASGQNNSPLHF. CDR3 DNA sequence: TGTGCCAGTGGACAGAATAATTCACCCCTCCACTTT.

The chain links TRBV5-1 to TRBJ2-7, with 8 nucleotides matching TRBD1. CDR3 size: 13 residues. J was trimmed by 2 bases and V by 5 bases; bases with no gene match: 3. The germline V gene encodes CDR1 SGHRS and CDR2 YFSETQ. This CDR3 reads CASRTGETYEQYF. DNA of the CDR3: TGCGCCAGCAGGACAGGGGAAACCTACGAGCAGTACTTC.

V is TRBV4-2 and J is TRBJ2-3; D call uncertain. V gave up 0 bases and J gave up 1 base, with 11 bases separating them. There are 16 residues in the CDR3. In germline, CDR1 is LGHNA, CDR2 YNFKEQ. The CDR3 nucleotides read TGTGCCAGCAGCCAAGAAAGCCATCCCCGCACAGATACGCAGTATTTT. Translating gives CASSQESHPRTDTQYF.

V usage is TRBV28 and J usage is TRBJ1-2, with D possibly TRBD1 on 6 matching bases. CDR3 size: 15 residues. The germline gives CDR1 MDHEN, CDR2 SYDVKM. Trimming removed 5 bases at V and 3 bases at J, with 16 bases between. This CDR3 reads CASSPRQANYYGYTF. For the CDR3, the DNA is TGTGCCAGCAGTCCCCGACAGGCCAACTACTATGGCTACACCTTC.

The rearrangement links TRBV5-1 to TRBJ2-3; TRBD1 matches 8 bases. The J segment lost 0 bases and the V segment lost 4 bases, leaving 4 bases of the junction unmatched. The germline CDR1 and CDR2 sequences are SGHRS and YFSETQ. The CDR3 runs 15 residues. Here the CDR3 reads CASSPGQGSTDTQYF. For the CDR3, the DNA is TGCGCCAGCAGCCCCGGACAGGGCAGCACAGATACGCAGTATTTT.

The rearrangement uses TRBV10-2 and TRBJ2-7, with TRBD1 as a possible D gene (6 bases). From germline, CDR1 is WSHSY and CDR2 SAAADI. The CDR3 has 15 amino acids. The V and J ends lost 3 bases and 4 bases respectively, with 16 bases between them. As DNA, the CDR3 is TGCGCCAGCAGTGACGGGGTCCAGGGGCTATACGAGCAGTACTTC. Translated, it gives CASSDGVQGLYEQYF.

This clone showed up just a few times. The chain has TRBV2 and TRBJ1-2, with 7 nucleotides matching TRBD1. V was clipped by 7 bases and J by 8 bases; unmatched bases: 10. This CDR3 comprises 13 residues. The germline gives CDR1 SNHLY, CDR2 FYNNEI. CDR3 nucleotide sequence: TGTGCCAGCATCCAGACAGGGAAGGGCGGCTACACCTTC. It translates to CASIQTGKGGYTF. The full variable domain, its missing parts supplied by reference TRBV2 and TRBJ1-2, is EPEVTQTPSHQVTQMGQEVILRCVPISNHLYFYWYRQILGQKVEFLVSFYNNEISEKSEIFDDQFSVERPDGSNFTLKIRSTKLEDSAMYFCASIQTGKGGYTFGSGTRLTVV.

This clone appeared a few times. The chain recombines TRBV11-2 with TRBJ2-7; D is unclear. Trimming cost V 1 base and J 10 bases, with 11 bases left between them. This CDR3 has 12 amino acids. CDR1 SGHAT and CDR2 FQNNGV come from the germline V gene. CDR3 residues: CASSLGTAIQYF. DNA for the CDR3: TGTGCCAGCAGCTTAGGAACAGCAATTCAGTACTTC.

V is TRBV11-3 and J is TRBJ2-7, with D uncertain. V lost 1 base, J lost 7 bases, and 11 bases lay in between. The length of the CDR3 is 13 residues. Germline CDR1 SGHNT, CDR2 YENEEA. CDR3 protein: CASSLAPDREQYF. CDR3 nucleotides: TGTGCCAGCAGCTTAGCCCCTGATCGGGAGCAGTACTTC.

The V gene is TRBV7-7, the J gene TRBJ2-5; TRBD2 matches at 12 bases. This CDR3 has 18 amino acids. V lost 4 bases and J lost 5; bases outside the gene matches: 14. Per germline, CDR1 SSHAT and CDR2 FNYEAQ (reference sequence). The CDR3 loop is CASSSSLLAGGPSETQYF. Written as DNA, the CDR3 is TGTGCCAGCAGCTCCTCCCTCCTAGCGGGAGGGCCGAGTGAGACCCAGTACTTC.

This chain connects TRBV6-6 to TRBJ2-6; D may be TRBD1 (6 bases). Trimming cost V 0 bases and J 10 bases, with 16 bases left between them. The CDR3 length is 16 residues. CDR1 and CDR2 from the germline V gene are MNHNY and SVGAGI (reference sequence). The CDR3 loop reads CASSYSKDRMVNVLTF. In DNA, the CDR3 is TGTGCCAGCAGTTACTCGAAGGACAGAATGGTGAACGTCCTGACTTTC.

The chain combines TRBV3-1 (or the pseudogene TRBV3-2) with TRBJ2-3; the D gene is possibly TRBD1 (5 bases). The CDR3 length is 15 residues. Trimming took off 0 bases at V and 2 bases at J, with 9 bases between the two ends. Germline-derived CDR1 and CDR2 are LGHDT and YNNKEL (reference sequence). The CDR3 loop is CASSQDPTDTDTQYF. The CDR3 DNA sequence: TGTGCCAGCAGCCAAGATCCGACAGACACAGATACGCAGTATTTT.

The rearrangement joins TRBV30 to TRBJ1-5; maybe TRBD1 (6 bases). CDR3 length: 18 residues. The germline V gene has CDR1 GTSNPN and CDR2 SVGIG (reference sequence). V lost 0 bases, J lost 1 base, and 19 bases lay in between. CDR3 coding DNA: TGTGCCTGGAGTGTCAGGGGAACTTTCGGGAGGAGCAATCAGCCCCAGCATTTT. Translated: CAWSVRGTFGRSNQPQHF. The variable domain in full, with the rest retrieved from reference TRBV30 and TRBJ1-5, is SQTIHQWPATLVQPVGSPLSLECTVEGTSNPNLYWYRQAAGRGLQLLFYSVGIGQISSEVPQNLSASRPQDRQFILSSKKLLLSDSGFYLCAWSVRGTFGRSNQPQHFGDGTRLSIL.

The CDR3 protein is CASSGVGEQYF. The DNA of the CDR3 is TGCGCCAGCAGTGGAGTTGGCGAGCAGTACTTC. The genes are TRBV10-1 and TRBJ2-7; D not resolved. The CDR3 contains 11 residues. Trimming cost V 4 bases and J 6 bases, with 7 bases left between them. Per germline, CDR1 WNHNN and CDR2 SYGVQD (reference sequence).

This clone was seen a single time. The rearrangement links TRBV12-3 or TRBV12-4 to TRBJ1-5, with a possible D match to TRBD1 (6 bases). The CDR3 runs to 11 residues. Trimming removed 3 bases from V and 14 bases from J, with 11 bases in between. The CDR3 sequence is CASSLAGVEHF. The CDR3 coding sequence is TGTGCCAGCAGTTTGGCAGGGGTGGAGCATTTT.